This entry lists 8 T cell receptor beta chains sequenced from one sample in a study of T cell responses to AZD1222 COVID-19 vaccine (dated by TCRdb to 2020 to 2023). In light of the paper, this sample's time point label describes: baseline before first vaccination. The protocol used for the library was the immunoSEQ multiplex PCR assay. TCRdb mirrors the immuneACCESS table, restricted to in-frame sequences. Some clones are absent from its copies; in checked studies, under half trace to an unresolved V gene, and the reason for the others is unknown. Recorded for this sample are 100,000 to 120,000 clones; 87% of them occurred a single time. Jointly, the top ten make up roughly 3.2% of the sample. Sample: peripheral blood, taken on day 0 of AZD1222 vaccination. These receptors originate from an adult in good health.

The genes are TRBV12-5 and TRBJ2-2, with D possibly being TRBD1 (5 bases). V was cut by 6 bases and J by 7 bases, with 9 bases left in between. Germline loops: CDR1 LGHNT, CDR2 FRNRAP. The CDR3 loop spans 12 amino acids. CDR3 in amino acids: CASGYDSGELFF. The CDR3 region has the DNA TGTGCTAGTGGGTACGACAGCGGGGAGCTGTTTTTT.

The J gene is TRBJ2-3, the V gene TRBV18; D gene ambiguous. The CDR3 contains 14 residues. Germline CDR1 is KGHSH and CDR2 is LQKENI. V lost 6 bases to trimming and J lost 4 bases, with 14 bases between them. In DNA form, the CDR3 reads TGTGCCAGCTCCCCCCAACCGCCCCCAGATACGCAGTATTTT. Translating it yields CASSPQPPPDTQYF.

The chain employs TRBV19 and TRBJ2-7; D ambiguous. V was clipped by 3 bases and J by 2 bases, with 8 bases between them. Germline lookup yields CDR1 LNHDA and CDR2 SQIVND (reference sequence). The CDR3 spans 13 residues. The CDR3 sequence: CASSIGEAYEQYF. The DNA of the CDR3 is TGTGCCAGTAGTATTGGGGAAGCCTACGAGCAGTACTTC.

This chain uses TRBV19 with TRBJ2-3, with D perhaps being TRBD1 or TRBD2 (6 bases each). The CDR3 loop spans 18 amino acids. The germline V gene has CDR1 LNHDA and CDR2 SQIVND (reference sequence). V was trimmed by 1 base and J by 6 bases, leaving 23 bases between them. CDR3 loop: CASSIGGGNSPGRDTQYF. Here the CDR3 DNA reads TGTGCCAGTAGTATAGGAGGGGGGAACAGTCCCGGCCGCGATACGCAGTATTTT.

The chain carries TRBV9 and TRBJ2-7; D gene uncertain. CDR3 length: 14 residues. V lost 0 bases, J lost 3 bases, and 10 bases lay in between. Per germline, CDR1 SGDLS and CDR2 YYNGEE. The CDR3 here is CASSVDVGFYEQYF. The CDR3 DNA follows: TGTGCCAGCAGCGTAGATGTGGGGTTCTACGAGCAGTACTTC.

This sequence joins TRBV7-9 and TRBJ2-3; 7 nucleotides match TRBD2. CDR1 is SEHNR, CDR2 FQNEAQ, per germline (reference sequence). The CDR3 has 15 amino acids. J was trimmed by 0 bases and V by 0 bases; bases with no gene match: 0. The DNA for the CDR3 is TGTGCCAGCAGCTTAGCGGGAGGGAGCACAGATACGCAGTATTTT. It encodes CASSLAGGSTDTQYF.

In DNA, the CDR3 is TGTGCCAGCTCCGCCCCGGGAAAGGGACAGGGGTCTCTCAGCTCGTACAATGAGCAGTTCTTC. Protein product: CASSAPGKGQGSLSSYNEQFF. This chain connects TRBV28 to TRBJ2-1; 10 positions agree with TRBD1. This CDR3 is built from 21 residues. CDR1 and CDR2 from the germline V gene are MDHEN and SYDVKM. The V and J ends lost 8 bases and 4 bases, in that order; junction bases with no gene match: 26.

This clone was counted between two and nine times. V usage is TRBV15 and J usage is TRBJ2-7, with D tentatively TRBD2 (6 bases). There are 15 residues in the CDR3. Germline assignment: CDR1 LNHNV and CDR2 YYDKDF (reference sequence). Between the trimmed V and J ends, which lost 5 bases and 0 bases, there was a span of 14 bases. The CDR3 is CATSANGGSSYEQYF. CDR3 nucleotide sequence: TGTGCCACCAGCGCGAACGGGGGAAGCTCCTACGAGCAGTACTTC.